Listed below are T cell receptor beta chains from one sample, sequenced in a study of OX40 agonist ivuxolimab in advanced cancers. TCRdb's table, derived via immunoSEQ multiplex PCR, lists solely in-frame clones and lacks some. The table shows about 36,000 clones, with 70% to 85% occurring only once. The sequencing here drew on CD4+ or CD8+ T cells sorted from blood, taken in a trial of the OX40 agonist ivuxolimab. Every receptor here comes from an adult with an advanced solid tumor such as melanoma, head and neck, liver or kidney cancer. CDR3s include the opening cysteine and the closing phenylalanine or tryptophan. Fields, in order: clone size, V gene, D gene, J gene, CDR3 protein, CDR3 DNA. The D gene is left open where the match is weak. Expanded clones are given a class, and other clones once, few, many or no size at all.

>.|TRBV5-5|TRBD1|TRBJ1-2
CASSSDRGNFGYTF
TGTGCCAGCAGCTCTGACAGGGGAAATTTCGGCTACACCTTC
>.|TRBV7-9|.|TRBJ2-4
CASSRIQGEKNIQYF
TGTGCCAGCAGCCGGATACAGGGAGAAAAAAACATTCAGTACTTC
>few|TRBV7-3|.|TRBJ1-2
CASSLSPDYYGYTF
TGTGCCAGCAGCTTAAGTCCAGATTACTATGGCTACACCTTC
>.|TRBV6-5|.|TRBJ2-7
CASSYSRYYEQYF
TGTGCCAGCAGTTACTCGAGGTACTACGAGCAGTACTTC
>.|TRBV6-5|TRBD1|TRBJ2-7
CASSTGTGGVEQYF
TGTGCCAGCAGTACCGGGACAGGGGGTGTCGAGCAGTACTTC
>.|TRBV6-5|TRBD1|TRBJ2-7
CASTGTGGSYEQYF
TGTGCCAGCACGGGGACAGGGGGCTCCTACGAGCAGTACTTC
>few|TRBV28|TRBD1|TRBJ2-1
CASSLPQGQVEFF
TGTGCCAGCAGTTTGCCCCAGGGACAGGTTGAGTTCTTC
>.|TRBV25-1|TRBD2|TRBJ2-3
CASSELAGDTDTQYF
TGTGCCAGCAGTGAATTAGCGGGGGACACAGATACGCAGTATTTT
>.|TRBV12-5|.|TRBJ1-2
CASGLVLAGINYGYTF
TGTGCTAGTGGTTTGGTGCTGGCAGGGATAAACTATGGCTACACCTTC
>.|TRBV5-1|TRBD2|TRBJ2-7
CASSLLAGDSYEQYF
TGCGCCAGCAGCTTGCTAGCGGGGGACTCCTACGAGCAGTACTTC
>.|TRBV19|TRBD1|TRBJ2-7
CASSWTGAYEQYF
TGTGCCAGTAGTTGGACAGGGGCCTACGAGCAGTACTTC
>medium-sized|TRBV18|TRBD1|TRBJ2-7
CASSPTTGGLYEQYF
TGTGCCAGCTCACCTACTACAGGGGGCCTCTACGAGCAGTACTTC
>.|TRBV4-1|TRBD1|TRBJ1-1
CASSQNRGNTEAFF
TGCGCCAGCAGCCAGAACAGGGGGAACACTGAAGCTTTCTTT
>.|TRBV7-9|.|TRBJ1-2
CASSLASLQGSGYTF
TGTGCCAGCAGCTTAGCATCCCTACAGGGCTCTGGCTACACCTTC
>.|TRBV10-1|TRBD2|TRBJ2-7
CASSESSTRGSSYEQYF
TGCGCCAGCAGTGAGTCAAGCACGCGGGGGTCGTCCTACGAGCAGTACTTC
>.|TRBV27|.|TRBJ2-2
CASSYLNTGELFF
TGTGCCAGCAGTTATCTGAACACCGGGGAGCTGTTTTTT
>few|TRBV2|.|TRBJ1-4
CASSEYPTVTDEKLFF
TGTGCCAGCAGTGAATACCCGACAGTCACAGATGAAAAACTGTTTTTT
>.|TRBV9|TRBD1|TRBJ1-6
CASSVVQGAPISYNSPLHF
TGTGCCAGCAGCGTAGTACAGGGGGCCCCGATCTCCTATAATTCACCCCTCCACTTT
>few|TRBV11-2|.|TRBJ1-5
CASSLEYGQPQHF
TGTGCCAGCAGCTTAGAGTACGGACAGCCCCAGCATTTT
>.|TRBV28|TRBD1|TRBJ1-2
CASTPTPSGTADYGYTF
TGTGCCAGCACCCCAACCCCATCCGGGACAGCAGACTATGGCTACACCTTC
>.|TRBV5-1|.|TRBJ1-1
CASSLWGRGTEAFF
TGCGCCAGCAGCTTGTGGGGGCGCGGCACTGAAGCTTTCTTT
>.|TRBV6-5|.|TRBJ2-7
CASSPSLSPYEQYF
TGTGCCAGCAGCCCTAGCTTGTCCCCCTACGAGCAGTACTTC